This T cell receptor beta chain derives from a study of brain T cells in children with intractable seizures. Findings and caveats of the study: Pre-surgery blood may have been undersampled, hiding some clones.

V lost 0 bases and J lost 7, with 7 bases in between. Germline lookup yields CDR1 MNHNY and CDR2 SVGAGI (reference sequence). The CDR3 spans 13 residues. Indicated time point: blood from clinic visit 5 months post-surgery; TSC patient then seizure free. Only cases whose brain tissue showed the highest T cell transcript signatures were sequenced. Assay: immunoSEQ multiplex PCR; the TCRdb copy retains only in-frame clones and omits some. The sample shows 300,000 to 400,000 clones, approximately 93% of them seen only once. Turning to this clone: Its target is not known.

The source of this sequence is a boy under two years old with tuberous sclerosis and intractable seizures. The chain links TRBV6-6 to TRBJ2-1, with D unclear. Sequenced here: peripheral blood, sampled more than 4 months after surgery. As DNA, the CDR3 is TGTGCCAGCAGTTACTCGATCGGGAATGAGCAGTTCTTC. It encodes CASSYSIGNEQFF.